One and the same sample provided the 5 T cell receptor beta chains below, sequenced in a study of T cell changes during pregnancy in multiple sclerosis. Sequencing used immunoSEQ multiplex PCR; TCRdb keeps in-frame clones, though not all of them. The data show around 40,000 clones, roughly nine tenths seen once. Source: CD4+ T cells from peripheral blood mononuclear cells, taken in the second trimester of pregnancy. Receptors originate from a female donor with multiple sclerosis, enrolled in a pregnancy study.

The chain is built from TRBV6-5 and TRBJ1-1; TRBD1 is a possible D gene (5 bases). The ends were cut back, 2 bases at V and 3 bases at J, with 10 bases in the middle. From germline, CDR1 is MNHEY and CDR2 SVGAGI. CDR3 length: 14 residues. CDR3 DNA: TGTGCCAGCAGTTACGGGGGGTTCGACACTGAAGCTTTCTTT. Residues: CASSYGGFDTEAFF.

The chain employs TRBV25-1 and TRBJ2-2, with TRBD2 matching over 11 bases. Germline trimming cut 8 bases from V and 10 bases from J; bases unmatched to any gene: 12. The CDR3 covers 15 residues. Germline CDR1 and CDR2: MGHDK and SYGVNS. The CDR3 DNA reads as TGTGCCAGCGGATGGACTAGCGGGCGAGGCGTGGAGCTGTTTTTT. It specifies CASGWTSGRGVELFF.

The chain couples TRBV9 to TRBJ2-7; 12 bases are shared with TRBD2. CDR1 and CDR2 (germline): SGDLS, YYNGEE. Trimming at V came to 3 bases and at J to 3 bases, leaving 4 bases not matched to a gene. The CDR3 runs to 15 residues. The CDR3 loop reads CASSEGLAGLYEQYF. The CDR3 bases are TGTGCCAGCAGCGAGGGACTAGCGGGTCTCTACGAGCAGTACTTC. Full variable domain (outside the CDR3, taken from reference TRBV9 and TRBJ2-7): DSGVTQTPKHLITATGQRVTLRCSPRSGDLSVYWYQQSLDQGLQFLIQYYNGEERAKGNILERFSAQQFPDLHSELNLSSLELGDSALYFCASSEGLAGLYEQYFGPGTRLTVT.

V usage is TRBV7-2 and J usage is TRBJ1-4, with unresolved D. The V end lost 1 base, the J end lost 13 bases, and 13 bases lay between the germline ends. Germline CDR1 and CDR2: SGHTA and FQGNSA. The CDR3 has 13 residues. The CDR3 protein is CASSLVFAVGLFF. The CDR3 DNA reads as TGTGCCAGCAGCTTAGTCTTTGCGGTGGGACTGTTTTTT.

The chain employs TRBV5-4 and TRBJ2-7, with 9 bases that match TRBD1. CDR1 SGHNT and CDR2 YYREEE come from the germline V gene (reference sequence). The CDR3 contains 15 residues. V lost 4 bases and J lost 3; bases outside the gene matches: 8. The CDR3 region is CASSLGGTGIYEQYF. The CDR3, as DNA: TGTGCCAGCAGCCTCGGCGGGACAGGGATCTACGAGCAGTACTTC. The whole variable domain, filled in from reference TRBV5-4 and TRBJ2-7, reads ETGVTQSPTHLIKTRGQQVTLRCSSQSGHNTVSWYQQALGQGPQFIFQYYREEENGRGNFPPRFSGLQFPNYSSELNVNALELDDSALYLCASSLGGTGIYEQYFGPGTRLTVT.